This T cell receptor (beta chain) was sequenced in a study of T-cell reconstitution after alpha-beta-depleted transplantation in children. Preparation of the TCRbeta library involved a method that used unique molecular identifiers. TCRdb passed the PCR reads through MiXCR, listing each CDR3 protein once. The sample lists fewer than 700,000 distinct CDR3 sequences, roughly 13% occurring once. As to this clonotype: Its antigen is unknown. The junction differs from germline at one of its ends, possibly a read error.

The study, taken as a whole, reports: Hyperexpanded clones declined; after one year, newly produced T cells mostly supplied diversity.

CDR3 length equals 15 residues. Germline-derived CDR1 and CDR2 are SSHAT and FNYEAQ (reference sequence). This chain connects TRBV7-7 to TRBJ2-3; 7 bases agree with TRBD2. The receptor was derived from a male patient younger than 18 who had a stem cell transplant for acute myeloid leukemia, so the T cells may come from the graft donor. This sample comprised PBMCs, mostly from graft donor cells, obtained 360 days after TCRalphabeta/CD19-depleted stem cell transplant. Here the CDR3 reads CASSLAPGGGDTQYF. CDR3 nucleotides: TGTGCTAGCAGCTTAGCTCCGGGAGGCGGCGATACGCAGTATTTT.